The next 10 T cell receptor beta chains were all read from a single sample in a study of blood T cell repertoires in COVID-19. Data came from immunoSEQ multiplex PCR; TCRdb stores just in-frame clones and leaves some out. The sample includes fewer than 200,000 clones, about four fifths seen only once; the top ten take around 7%. Specimen: peripheral blood. These receptors were obtained from a man between 65 and 85 years old with active or convalescent COVID-19.

The chain combines TRBV19 with TRBJ1-6; the D gene is possibly TRBD1 (6 bases). V shed 5 bases and J shed 10 bases, with 15 bases lying between them. The CDR3 has 14 amino acids. The V gene's germline CDR1 is LNHDA and CDR2 SQIVND (reference sequence). CDR3 sequence: CASSLSGVGSPLHF. The DNA of the CDR3 is TGTGCCAGTAGTCTCTCAGGGGTGGGATCACCCCTCCACTTT.

This clone occurred many times. The genes are TRBV18 and TRBJ2-2; D is unclear. The CDR3 totals 18 residues. CDR1 KGHSH and CDR2 LQKENI come from the germline V gene. V was trimmed by 4 bases and J by 1 base, leaving 19 bases between them. Here the CDR3 reads CASSQAGGNFMNTGELFF. CDR3 in DNA: TGTGCCAGCTCACAGGCAGGTGGAAATTTTATGAACACCGGGGAGCTGTTTTTT.

The CDR3 DNA follows: TGTGCCAGCAGTACGGACAGGAACAATGAGCAGTTCTTC. Translating gives CASSTDRNNEQFF. V usage is TRBV27 and J usage is TRBJ2-1, with 7 positions matching TRBD1. The CDR3 runs to 13 residues. The trim removed 5 bases at V and 5 bases at J, leaving 3 bases unmatched. Germline assignment: CDR1 MNHEY and CDR2 SMNVEV (reference sequence).

The CDR3 sequence is CASSQGRTSGQETQYF. CDR3 nucleotides: TGTGCCAGCAGCCAAGGGCGGACTAGCGGACAAGAGACCCAGTACTTC. J is TRBJ2-5 and V is TRBV3-1 (or the pseudogene TRBV3-2); the match to TRBD2 covers 10 bases. The V segment lost 1 base and the J segment 2 bases; nucleotides outside the gene matches: 4. This CDR3 is built from 16 residues. Germline V lookup: CDR1 LGHDT, CDR2 YNNKEL (reference sequence).

V and J are TRBV5-6 and TRBJ1-1, with D maybe TRBD1 (6 bases). Germline V gene data show CDR1 as SGHDT and CDR2 as YYEEEE. Trimming pared 3 bases from V and 11 bases from J, leaving 14 bases between. The CDR3 totals 12 residues. CDR3 nucleotide sequence: TGTGCCAGCAGCTGGGCTGGGGGCCTTGCTTTCTTT. The encoded protein is CASSWAGGLAFF.

This rearrangement joins TRBV5-1 to TRBJ2-7; D gene uncertain. V lost 0 bases, J lost 6 bases, and 4 bases lay in between. The CDR3 is made up of 11 amino acids. Germline-derived CDR1 and CDR2 are SGHRS and YFSETQ. The CDR3 loop reads CASSLDSEQYF. CDR3 DNA sequence: TGCGCCAGCAGCTTGGACTCCGAGCAGTACTTC.

This sequence joins TRBV12-3 or TRBV12-4 and TRBJ1-5; D not resolved. V lost 3 bases to trimming and J lost 5 bases, with 8 bases between them. CDR3 length: 13 amino acids. The CDR3 nucleotides are TGTGCCAGCAGTTTGAGAGGAGATCAGCCCCAGCATTTT. Its protein product is CASSLRGDQPQHF.

The genes are TRBV3-1 (or the pseudogene TRBV3-2) and TRBJ2-2; 8 bases align to TRBD2. The CDR3 sequence is 18 residues long. Per germline, CDR1 LGHDT and CDR2 YNNKEL (reference sequence). Losses at the gene ends were 0 bases for V and 5 bases for J; bases not matched to a gene: 11. The CDR3 region is CASSQDHLSGSGTGELFF. The CDR3 nucleotides read TGTGCCAGCAGCCAAGATCACTTGAGCGGGAGCGGGACCGGGGAGCTGTTTTTT.

The J gene is TRBJ1-1, the V gene TRBV7-8; D not resolved. This CDR3 contains 18 residues. The germline V and J ends were trimmed by 4 bases and 1 base, with 22 bases remaining between them. The germline CDR1 and CDR2 sequences are SGHVS and FQNEAQ. The CDR3 is CASSSRSGWEGANTEAFF. CDR3 DNA: TGTGCCAGCAGCTCGCGGAGCGGGTGGGAGGGCGCGAACACTGAAGCTTTCTTT.

The chain employs TRBV9 and TRBJ1-5; 9 bases align to TRBD1. Germline loops: CDR1 SGDLS, CDR2 YYNGEE. CDR3 size: 15 residues. V dropped 2 bases and J dropped 6; count of bases not matched to a gene: 6. The CDR3 DNA reads as TGTGCCAGCAGCGTCGGACAGGGGTGGGGTCAGCCCCAGCATTTT. Translated, it gives CASSVGQGWGQPQHF.